This is a list of T cell receptor beta chains from one sample in a study of OX40 agonist ivuxolimab in advanced cancers. Sequencing was performed with immunoSEQ multiplex PCR; in TCRdb, only in-frame clones are kept and a portion is missing. The sample includes around 94,000 clones, roughly nine tenths of them seen just once. Material: CD4+ or CD8+ T cells sorted from blood, obtained in a trial of the OX40 agonist ivuxolimab. The receptors shown here come from an adult with an advanced solid tumor such as melanoma, head and neck, liver or kidney cancer. The CDR3 runs from the conserved cysteine through the conserved F or W. A D gene is named only where the DNA matches it firmly. Some rows have no size entry. The others give once, few or many, or a class for an expanded clone.

clone_size	v_call	j_call	d_call	cdr3_nt	cdr3_aa
-	TRBV4-1	TRBJ2-7	TRBD2	TGCGCCAGCAGACAACTAGCGGGTAGCTCCTACGAGCAGTACTTC	CASRQLAGSSYEQYF
-	TRBV19	TRBJ2-7	-	TGTGCCAGTAGTATGAACACCGGTTACGAGCAGTACTTC	CASSMNTGYEQYF
-	TRBV27	TRBJ2-1	TRBD2	TGTGCCAGCAGAATATTGACGCGGGGGGGCTCCTACAATGAGCAGTTCTTC	CASRILTRGGSYNEQFF
-	TRBV10-3	TRBJ2-7	-	TGTGCCATCAGTGAGCCTTCGCTCGCAGGGCCCTCCTACGAGCAGTACTTC	CAISEPSLAGPSYEQYF
-	TRBV19	TRBJ1-1	-	TGTGCCAGTAGTACGTGGACGGAAAACACTGAAGCTTTCTTT	CASSTWTENTEAFF
-	TRBV18	TRBJ2-1	-	TGTGCCAGCTCGCCTATCGGAGGGAGGCCCTACAATGAGCAGTTCTTC	CASSPIGGRPYNEQFF
-	TRBV6-5	TRBJ2-7	-	TGTGCCAGCAGTTATTATCAGGGTTCCTCCTACGAGCAGTACTTC	CASSYYQGSSYEQYF
once	TRBV6-4	TRBJ2-1	-	TGTGCCAGCAGTGGACAAGGCAATGAGCAGTTCTTC	CASSGQGNEQFF
-	TRBV5-1	TRBJ1-5	-	TGCGCCAGCAGCCCAGTAGGAGATCAGCCCCAGCATTTT	CASSPVGDQPQHF
-	TRBV11-2	TRBJ2-1	-	TGTGCCAGCAGCCCACCGGGCCACAATGAGCAGTTCTTC	CASSPPGHNEQFF
many	TRBV20-1	TRBJ1-1	-	TGCAGTGCTAGAGTGGGGACTGAAGCTTTCTTT	CSARVGTEAFF
-	TRBV15	TRBJ2-1	-	TGTGCCACCAGCACTTTGTCCAATGAGCAGTTCTTC	CATSTLSNEQFF
-	TRBV6-1	TRBJ2-7	-	TGTGCCAGCACCAAAGTAGGGAACGAGCAGTACTTC	CASTKVGNEQYF
-	TRBV4-1	TRBJ2-7	-	TGCGCCAGCAGCCCCATTTTGGGGTCGTCCTACGAGCAGTACTTC	CASSPILGSSYEQYF
-	TRBV27	TRBJ2-1	-	TGTGCCAGCAGGGTGGGGGGAAGCTCCTACAATGAGCAGTTCTTC	CASRVGGSSYNEQFF
few	TRBV10-2	TRBJ1-1	-	TGCGCCAGTTGCGGGACACCCAATGAAGCTTTCTTT	CASCGTPNEAFF
-	TRBV9	TRBJ2-2	TRBD2	TGTGCCAGCAGCGTAGGCCCCCAGCGGGAGGTTCCCGGGGAGCTGTTTTTT	CASSVGPQREVPGELFF
-	TRBV7-8	TRBJ1-4	-	TGTGCCAGCGCAGGGGAGAATGAAAAACTGTTTTTT	CASAGENEKLFF
-	TRBV5-8	TRBJ2-2	-	TGTGCCAGCAGCTCAGGGGTTACGAACACCGGGGAGCTGTTTTTT	CASSSGVTNTGELFF